Each of the 7 T cell receptor beta chains below was sequenced from the same sample in a study of human T cells and chemical hapten exposure. TCRdb used MiXCR to reprocess the RACE reads, holding one entry per CDR3 protein. The sample carries around 120,000 distinct CDR3 sequences, 13% recorded once. As to time point: pre-sensitization, week 0. Treatment indicated: therapeutic diphenylcyclopropenone sensitization with weekly scalp DPC. Source: whole blood, taken in connection with sensitization to the hapten diphenylcyclopropenone (DPC). These receptors were obtained from a woman younger than 35 with alopecia areata. Some clones in this sample may be carry-over from other donors' samples.

The rearrangement joins TRBV5-6 to TRBJ1-1; 7 bases fit TRBD1. There are 13 residues in the CDR3. CDR1 and CDR2 from the germline V gene are SGHDT and YYEEEE. V shed 4 bases, J shed 4 bases, and the junction held 4 bases outside the gene matches. The CDR3 region has the DNA TGTGCCAGCAGCCCGTGGGACAGCACTGAAGCTTTCTTT. Translation: CASSPWDSTEAFF.

This chain links TRBV25-1 with TRBJ2-3, with TRBD1 identical over 9 bases. Germline values: CDR1 MGHDK, CDR2 SYGVNS. V lost 7 bases, J lost 3 bases, and 11 bases stayed unmatched. The CDR3 spans 16 residues. The CDR3: CASTYRGRGETDTQYF. DNA for the CDR3: TGTGCCAGCACCTACAGGGGGCGCGGGGAGACAGATACGCAGTATTTT.

This chain links TRBV9 with TRBJ2-6; 8 nucleotides align to TRBD1. The CDR3 spans 17 residues. Trimming at V came to 1 base and at J to 4 bases, leaving 7 bases not matched to a gene. Germline CDR1 reads SGDLS; CDR2 reads YYNGEE. CDR3 in amino acids: CASSVRGRGHGANVLTF. DNA of the CDR3: TGTGCCAGCAGCGTACGCGGCAGGGGGCACGGGGCCAACGTCCTGACTTTC.

The chain carries TRBV7-2 and TRBJ1-2; TRBD1 matches 10 bases. The germline V gene has CDR1 SGHTA and CDR2 FQGNSA. V trimming: 3 bases; J trimming: 8 bases; junction bases outside the gene matches: 3. CDR3 length: 13 residues. CDR3 in amino acids: CASSFGQGEGYTF. The CDR3 DNA sequence: TGTGCCAGCAGCTTTGGACAGGGGGAAGGCTACACCTTC.

This rearrangement joins TRBV3-1 to TRBJ2-2; 9 bases map to TRBD1. V gave up 0 bases and J gave up 6 bases; unmatched junction bases: 2. Germline CDR1 reads LGHDT; CDR2 reads YNNKEL (reference sequence). This CDR3 spans 15 amino acids. This CDR3 is CASSQETGGAGELFF. The CDR3, as DNA: TGTGCCAGCAGCCAAGAGACAGGGGGTGCCGGGGAGCTGTTTTTT.

Here the CDR3 DNA reads TGTGCCAGCAGTTTCCGGACTAGCGGGGGCAACATTCAGTACTTC. Translated, it gives CASSFRTSGGNIQYF. The rearrangement uses TRBV12-3 or TRBV12-4 and TRBJ2-4; the match to TRBD2 covers 13 bases. CDR3 length: 15 amino acids. The junction had 3 bases not matched to a gene; V was cut back by 3 bases and J by 7 bases.

This clonotype was seen only a few times. This chain joins TRBV6-6 and TRBJ2-3; D is perhaps TRBD2 (6 bases). CDR3 length equals 15 residues. The V end was cut by 7 bases, the J end by 5 bases, with 19 bases between. Germline CDR1 MNHNY, CDR2 SVGAGI (reference sequence). CDR3 DNA sequence: TGTGCCAGCACCTCCCTGGAGGGTTTCGGAGATACGCAGTATTTT. Translating it yields CASTSLEGFGDTQYF.